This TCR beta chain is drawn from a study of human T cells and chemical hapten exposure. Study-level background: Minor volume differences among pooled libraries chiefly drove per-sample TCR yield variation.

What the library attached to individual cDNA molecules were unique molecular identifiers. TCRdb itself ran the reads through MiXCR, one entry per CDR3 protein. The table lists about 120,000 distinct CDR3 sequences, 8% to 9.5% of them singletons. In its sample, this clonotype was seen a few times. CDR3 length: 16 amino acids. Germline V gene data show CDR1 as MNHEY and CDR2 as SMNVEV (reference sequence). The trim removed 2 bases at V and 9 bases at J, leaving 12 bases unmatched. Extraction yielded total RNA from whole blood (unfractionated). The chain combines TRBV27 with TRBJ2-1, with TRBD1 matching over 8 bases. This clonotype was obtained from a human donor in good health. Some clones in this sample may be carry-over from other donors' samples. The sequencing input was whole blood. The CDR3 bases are TGTGCCAGCAGTTTACCCGGGACAGGACCAGGGGGTGAGCAGTTCTTC. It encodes CASSLPGTGPGGEQFF.